Reported below is one TCR beta chain. The antigen remains unidentified. Quantitative barcoded 5'-RACE was used to prepare TCR beta libraries. One entry per CDR3 protein results from TCRdb running MiXCR on the 5' RACE reads. The repertoire holds about 500,000 distinct CDR3 sequences, with about 13% as singletons. The data belong to a study of CD8 T cells in ankylosing spondylitis. Study-wide results and caveats: For ankylosing spondylitis blood, a TCR beta motif of about eight highly homologous variants appeared characteristic. Enrichment of disease-linked clones was reportedly significant in matched ankylosing spondylitis synovial fluid. Both synovial fluid and blood in reactive arthritis had previously been reported to carry some motif variants. In peripheral blood, disease-linked CD8+ clones occurred at relatively low frequencies.

Germline V lookup: CDR1 DFQATT, CDR2 SNEGSKA (reference sequence). With V trimmed by 0 bases and J by 5 bases, 6 bases remained unmatched. This CDR3 spans 16 amino acids. This clonotype was obtained from a male donor with ankylosing spondylitis. Sequenced material: blood, either unsorted or a sorted T cell fraction (not recorded which). V gene TRBV20-1 combines with J gene TRBJ2-3; 12 nucleotides line up with TRBD2. CDR3 in amino acids: CSARDPSGRAVDTQYF. CDR3 sequence (DNA): TGCAGTGCTAGAGATCCTAGCGGGAGGGCCGTAGATACGCAGTATTTT.